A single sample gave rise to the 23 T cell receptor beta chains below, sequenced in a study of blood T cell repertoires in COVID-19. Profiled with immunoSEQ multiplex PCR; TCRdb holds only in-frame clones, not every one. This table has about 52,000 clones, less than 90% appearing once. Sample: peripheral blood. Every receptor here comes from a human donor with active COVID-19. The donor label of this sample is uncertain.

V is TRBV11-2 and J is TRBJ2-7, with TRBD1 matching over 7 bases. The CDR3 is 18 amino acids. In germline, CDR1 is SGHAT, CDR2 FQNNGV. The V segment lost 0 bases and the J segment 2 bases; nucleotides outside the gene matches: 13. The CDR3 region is CASSLDSSGQRITYEQYF. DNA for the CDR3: TGTGCCAGCAGCTTAGATTCGTCGGGACAGCGAATTACCTACGAGCAGTACTTC.

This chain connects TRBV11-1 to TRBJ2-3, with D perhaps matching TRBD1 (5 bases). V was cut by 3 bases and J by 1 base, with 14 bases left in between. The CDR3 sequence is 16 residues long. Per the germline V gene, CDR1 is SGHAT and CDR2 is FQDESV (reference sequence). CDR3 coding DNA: TGTGCCAGCAGCTTGGAATCGGTAGGGGGCACAGATACGCAGTATTTT. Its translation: CASSLESVGGTDTQYF.

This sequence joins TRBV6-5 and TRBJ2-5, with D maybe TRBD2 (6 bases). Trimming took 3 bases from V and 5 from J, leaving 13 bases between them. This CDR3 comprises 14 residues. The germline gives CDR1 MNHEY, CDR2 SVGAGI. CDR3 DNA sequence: TGTGCCAGCAGTTATGATGCGGGGAGGGAGACCCAGTACTTC. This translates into CASSYDAGRETQYF.

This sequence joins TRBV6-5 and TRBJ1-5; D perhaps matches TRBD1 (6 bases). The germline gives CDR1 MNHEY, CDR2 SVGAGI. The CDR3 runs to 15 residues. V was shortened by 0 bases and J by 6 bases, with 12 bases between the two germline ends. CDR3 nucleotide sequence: TGTGCCAGCAGTTACTCGCGGGGGGCGGGTCAGCCCCAGCATTTT. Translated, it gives CASSYSRGAGQPQHF.

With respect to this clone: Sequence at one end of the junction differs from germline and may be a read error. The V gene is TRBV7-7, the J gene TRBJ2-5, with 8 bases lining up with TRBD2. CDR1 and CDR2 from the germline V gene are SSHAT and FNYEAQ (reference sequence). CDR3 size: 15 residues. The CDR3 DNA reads TGTGCTAGCAGCTACGGGACTAGGCCCCAAGAGACCCAGTACTTC. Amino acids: CASSYGTRPQETQYF.

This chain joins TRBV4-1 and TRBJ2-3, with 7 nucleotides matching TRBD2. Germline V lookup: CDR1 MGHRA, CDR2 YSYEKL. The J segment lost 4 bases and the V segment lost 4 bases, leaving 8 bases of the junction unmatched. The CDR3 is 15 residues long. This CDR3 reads CASSLTGRSADTQYF. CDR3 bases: TGCGCCAGCAGCCTTACCGGGAGGTCGGCAGATACGCAGTATTTT.

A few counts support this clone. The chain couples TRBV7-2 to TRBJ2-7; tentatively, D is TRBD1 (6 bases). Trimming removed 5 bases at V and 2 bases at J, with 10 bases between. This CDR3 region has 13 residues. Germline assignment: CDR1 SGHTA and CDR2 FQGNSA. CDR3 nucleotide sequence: TGTGCCAGCAGCCGAGACAGGACCTACGAGCAGTACTTC. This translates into CASSRDRTYEQYF.

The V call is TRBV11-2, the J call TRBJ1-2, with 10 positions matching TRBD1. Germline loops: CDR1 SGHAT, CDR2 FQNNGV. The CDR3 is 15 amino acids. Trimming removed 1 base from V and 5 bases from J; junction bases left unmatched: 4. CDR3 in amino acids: CASSLARDRGYGYTF. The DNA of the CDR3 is TGTGCCAGCAGCTTAGCGCGGGACAGGGGTTATGGCTACACCTTC.

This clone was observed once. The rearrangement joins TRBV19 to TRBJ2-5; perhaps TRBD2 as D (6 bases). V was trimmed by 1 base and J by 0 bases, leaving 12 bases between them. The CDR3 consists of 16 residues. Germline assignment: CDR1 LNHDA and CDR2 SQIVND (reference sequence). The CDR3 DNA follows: TGTGCCAGTAGTATAGGAGGGGCGGGGAACCAAGAGACCCAGTACTTC. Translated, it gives CASSIGGAGNQETQYF.

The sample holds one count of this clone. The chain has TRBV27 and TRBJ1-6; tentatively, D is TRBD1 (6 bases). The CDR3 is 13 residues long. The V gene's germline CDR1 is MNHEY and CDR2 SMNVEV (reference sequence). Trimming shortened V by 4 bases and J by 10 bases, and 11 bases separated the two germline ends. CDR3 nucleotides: TGTGCCAGCAGTTCCAGGGGAACCTCACCCCTCCACTTT. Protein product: CASSSRGTSPLHF.

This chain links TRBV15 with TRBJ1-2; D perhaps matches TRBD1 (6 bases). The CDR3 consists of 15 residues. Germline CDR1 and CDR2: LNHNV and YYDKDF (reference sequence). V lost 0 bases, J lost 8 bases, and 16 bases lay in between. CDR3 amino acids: CATSRDREGVTGYTF. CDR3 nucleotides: TGTGCCACCAGCAGAGATCGCGAGGGGGTGACGGGCTACACCTTC.

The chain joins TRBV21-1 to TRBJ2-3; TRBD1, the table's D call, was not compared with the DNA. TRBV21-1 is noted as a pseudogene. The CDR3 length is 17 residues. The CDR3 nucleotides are TGTGCCAGCAGCTTTAAACGGGACAGGGGGTACACAGATACGCAGTATTTT. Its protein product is CASSFKRDRGYTDTQYF.

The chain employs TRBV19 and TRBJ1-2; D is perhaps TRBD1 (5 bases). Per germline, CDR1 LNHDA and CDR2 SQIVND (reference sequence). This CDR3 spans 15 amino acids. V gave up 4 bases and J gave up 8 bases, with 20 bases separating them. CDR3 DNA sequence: TGTGCCAGTAGTAGTACAGGAGGCACCGGGGGAGGCTACACCTTC. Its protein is CASSSTGGTGGGYTF.

The CDR3 nucleotides are TGTGCCAGCAGCGCTTCATCCGGGGTCAATAATTCACCCCTCCACTTT. Translation: CASSASSGVNNSPLHF. The chain has TRBV5-5 and TRBJ1-6; no clear D. This CDR3 region has 16 residues. V gave up 4 bases and J gave up 5 bases, with 16 bases separating them. Per germline, CDR1 SGHKS and CDR2 YYEKEE (reference sequence). The variable domain in full, completed from reference TRBV5-5 and TRBJ1-6, reads DAGVTQSPTHLIKTRGQQVTLRCSPISGHKSVSWYQQVLGQGPQFIFQYYEKEERGRGNFPDRFSARQFPNYSSELNVNALLLGDSALYLCASSASSGVNNSPLHFGNGTRLTVT.

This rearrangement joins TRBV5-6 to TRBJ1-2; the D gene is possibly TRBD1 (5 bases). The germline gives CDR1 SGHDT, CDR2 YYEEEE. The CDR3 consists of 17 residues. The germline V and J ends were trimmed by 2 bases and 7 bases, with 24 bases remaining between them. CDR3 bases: TGTGCCAGCAGCTTCTTACCTGCAGGGTTGGAGGGTGGTGGCTACACCTTC. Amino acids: CASSFLPAGLEGGGYTF.

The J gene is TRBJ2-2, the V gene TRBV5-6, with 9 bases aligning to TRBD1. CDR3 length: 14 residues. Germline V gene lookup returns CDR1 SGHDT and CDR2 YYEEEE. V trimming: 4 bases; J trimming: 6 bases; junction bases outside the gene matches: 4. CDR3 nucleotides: TGTGCCAGCAGCGTACAGGGGGCCGCCGGGGAGCTGTTTTTT. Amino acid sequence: CASSVQGAAGELFF.

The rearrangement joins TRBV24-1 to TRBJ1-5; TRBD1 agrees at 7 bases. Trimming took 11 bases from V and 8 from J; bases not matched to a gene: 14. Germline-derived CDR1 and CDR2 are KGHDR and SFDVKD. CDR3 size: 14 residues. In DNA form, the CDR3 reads TGTGCCAACCTACAGGGGAGTTCTCTTGAGCCCCAGCATTTT. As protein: CANLQGSSLEPQHF.

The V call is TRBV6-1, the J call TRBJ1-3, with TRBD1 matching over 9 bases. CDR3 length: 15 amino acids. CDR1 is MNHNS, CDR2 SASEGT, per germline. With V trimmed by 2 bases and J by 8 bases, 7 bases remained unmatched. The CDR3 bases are TGTGCCAGCAGTGAAATGGGGACAGGGCTTTACACCATATATTTT. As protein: CASSEMGTGLYTIYF.

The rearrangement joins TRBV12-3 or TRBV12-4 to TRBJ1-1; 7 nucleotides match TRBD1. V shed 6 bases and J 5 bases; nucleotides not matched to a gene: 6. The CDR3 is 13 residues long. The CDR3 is CASRRQGETEAFF. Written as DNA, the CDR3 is TGTGCCAGCAGGCGACAGGGCGAGACTGAAGCTTTCTTT.

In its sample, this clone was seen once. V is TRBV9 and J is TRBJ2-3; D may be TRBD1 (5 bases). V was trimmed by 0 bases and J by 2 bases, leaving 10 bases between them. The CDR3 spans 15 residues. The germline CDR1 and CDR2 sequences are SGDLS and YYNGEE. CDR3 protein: CASSVVDRYTDTQYF. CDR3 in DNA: TGTGCCAGCAGCGTAGTTGACAGATACACAGATACGCAGTATTTT.

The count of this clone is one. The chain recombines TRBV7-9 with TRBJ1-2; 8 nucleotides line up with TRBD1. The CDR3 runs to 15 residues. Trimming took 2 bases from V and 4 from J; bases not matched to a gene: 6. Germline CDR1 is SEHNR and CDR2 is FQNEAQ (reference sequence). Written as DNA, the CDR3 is TGTGCCAGCAGCTTACGGGCAGGGGGCCCCTATGGCTACACCTTC. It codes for CASSLRAGGPYGYTF.

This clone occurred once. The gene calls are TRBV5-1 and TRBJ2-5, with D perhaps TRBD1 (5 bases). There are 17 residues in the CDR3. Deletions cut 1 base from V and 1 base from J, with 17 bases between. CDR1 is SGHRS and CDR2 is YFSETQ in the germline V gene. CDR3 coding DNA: TGCGCCAGCAGCTTGTTTGTACTGGCAAGGGGCCAAGAGACCCAGTACTTC. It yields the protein CASSLFVLARGQETQYF.

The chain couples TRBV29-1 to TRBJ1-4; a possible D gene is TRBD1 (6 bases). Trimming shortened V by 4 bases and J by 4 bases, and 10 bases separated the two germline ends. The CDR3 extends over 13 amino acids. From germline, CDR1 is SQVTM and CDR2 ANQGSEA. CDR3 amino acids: CSVADSYNEKLFF. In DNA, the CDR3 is TGCAGCGTTGCGGACAGTTATAATGAAAAACTGTTTTTT.